This T cell receptor beta chain was captured in a study of T cells in Graves' hyperthyroidism and ophthalmopathy. The PBMCs studied were ones that came from roughly 9.4 ml fresh peripheral blood. The CDR3 has 14 residues. V lost 6 bases, J lost 6 bases, and 9 bases stayed unmatched. The V gene's germline CDR1 is MNHNS and CDR2 SASEGT. Amplified TCR beta CDR3 regions derived from RNA transcripts. An initial round of RT-PCR targeting the TCR CDR3 relied on the HTBI primer set. TCRdb used MiXCR to reprocess the multiplex PCR reads, holding one entry per CDR3 protein. Here the sample spans about 250,000 distinct CDR3 sequences, roughly a quarter being singletons. This clonotype turned up a few times.

The sequence came from a woman in her 40s with Graves' ophthalmopathy. The genes are TRBV6-1 and TRBJ2-7; 9 nucleotides agree with TRBD2. Sequenced sample: blood. This CDR3 reads CASSPREAGGEQYF. The CDR3, as DNA: TGTGCCAGCAGCCCCCGAGAAGCGGGAGGCGAGCAGTACTTC.